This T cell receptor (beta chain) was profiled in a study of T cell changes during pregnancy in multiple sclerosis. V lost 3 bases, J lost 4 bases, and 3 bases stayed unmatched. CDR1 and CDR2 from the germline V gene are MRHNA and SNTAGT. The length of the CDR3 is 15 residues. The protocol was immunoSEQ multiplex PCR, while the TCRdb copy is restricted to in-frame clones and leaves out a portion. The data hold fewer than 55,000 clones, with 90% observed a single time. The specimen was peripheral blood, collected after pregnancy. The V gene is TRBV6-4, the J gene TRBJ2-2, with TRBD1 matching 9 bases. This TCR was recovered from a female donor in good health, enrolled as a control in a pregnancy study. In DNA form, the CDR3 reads TGTGCCAGCAGTGAGGGACAGGGTACCACCGGGGAGCTGTTTTTT. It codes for CASSEGQGTTGELFF.